A selection of T cell receptor beta chains follows, all from one sample in a study of long-term antiretroviral therapy in people with HIV. Data came from immunoSEQ multiplex PCR; TCRdb stores just in-frame clones and leaves some out. Seen here are fewer than 30,000 clones, roughly 80% observed once, and the top ten hold around 5.4%. The sample in question was unsorted PBMCs, obtained 4.4 years after starting antiretroviral therapy. The origin of the receptors is a young man with HIV. CDR3s include the opening cysteine and the closing phenylalanine or tryptophan. D genes are given only for firm matches. Size tells how often a clone was seen (once, few, many) or the class of an expanded clone, and some rows leave it out.

cdr3_nt cdr3_aa v_call d_call j_call clone_size
TGTGCCACCGGGGGGGGTCGGCGCACTGAAGCTTTCTTT CATGGGRRTEAFF TRBV15 NA TRBJ1-1 NA
TGTGCCAGCAGTCGCGACGGGATCGGGGGAGAGACCCAGTACTTC CASSRDGIGGETQYF TRBV5-8 NA TRBJ2-5 NA
TGTGCCAGCAGCTGGGGGATTTTTGGCTACACCTTC CASSWGIFGYTF TRBV7-2 NA TRBJ1-2 NA
TGTGCCAGCAGTTGGACAGGCGCCTCTAACTATGGCTACACCTTC CASSWTGASNYGYTF TRBV27 TRBD1 TRBJ1-2 NA
TGTGCCAGCAGTGAACTGAGGGAGGACACAGATACGCAGTATTTT CASSELREDTDTQYF TRBV2 NA TRBJ2-3 NA
TGTGCCAGCAGTGTTGACAGAGCCTACGAGCAGTACTTC CASSVDRAYEQYF TRBV27 NA TRBJ2-7 NA
TGCGCCAGCAGCACCTCCTATGACAGGAGCTCCTACGAGCAGTACTTC CASSTSYDRSSYEQYF TRBV5-1 NA TRBJ2-7 NA
TGTGCCAGCAGCCCCCACAGGGGATTTACATCCTATGGCTACACCTTC CASSPHRGFTSYGYTF TRBV14 TRBD1 TRBJ1-2 NA
TGTGCCAGCAGCTCCGGGACAGGCTTAAGCAGTGAAGCTTTCTTT CASSSGTGLSSEAFF TRBV7-3 TRBD1 TRBJ1-1 NA
TGTGCCAGCAGCTTAGGTGTAGGGTTCGAGCAGTACTTC CASSLGVGFEQYF TRBV13 NA TRBJ2-7 NA
TGTGCCAGCGGACCGGGACCCCCCTTTGAAGCTTTCTTT CASGPGPPFEAFF TRBV25-1 NA TRBJ1-1 NA
TGTGCCAGCAGCGTTACTAGCGGGAGGGTTGAGACCCAGTACTTC CASSVTSGRVETQYF TRBV9 TRBD2 TRBJ2-5 NA
TGCGCCAGCAGCTTGGGACTAGCGGGAGACACAGATACGCAGTATTTT CASSLGLAGDTDTQYF TRBV5-1 TRBD2 TRBJ2-3 NA
TGTGCCAGCAGTTTATCGTTCCCCCCACCTGAGCAGTTCTTC CASSLSFPPPEQFF TRBV27 NA TRBJ2-1 medium-sized
TGTGCCAGCAGCGCGTCTTCTAACTATGGCTACACCTTC CASSASSNYGYTF TRBV9 NA TRBJ1-2 NA
TGTGCCAGCAGTGTCGACAGGGACTACGAGCAGTACTTC CASSVDRDYEQYF TRBV28 TRBD1 TRBJ2-7 once
TGTGCCAGCAGCTTAGGGAAGGGAGATACGCAGTATTTT CASSLGKGDTQYF TRBV7-6 NA TRBJ2-3 few
TGTGCCAGCAGCCTGACCGTGGGGTGGAACACCGGGGAGCTGTTTTTT CASSLTVGWNTGELFF TRBV5-6 NA TRBJ2-2 NA
TGTGCTAGTGTCCAACAGGGTAGCAATCAGCCCCAGCATTTT CASVQQGSNQPQHF TRBV12-5 NA TRBJ1-5 NA
TGCGCCAGCAGTGAGGTGGGGATAGGGGAAAAACTGTTTTTT CASSEVGIGEKLFF TRBV10-2 NA TRBJ1-4 NA
TGTGCCAGCAGTTACTCGCGTGGGACACCTTACGAGCAGTACTTC CASSYSRGTPYEQYF TRBV6-6 NA TRBJ2-7 NA
TGTGCCAGCAGCTCCCGACAGGGGTGGTACGAGCAGTACTTC CASSSRQGWYEQYF TRBV7-2 TRBD1 TRBJ2-7 NA
TGTGCCAGCAGTTTAGCTAGCGGGAGCGGAAATGAGCAGTTCTTC CASSLASGSGNEQFF TRBV27 TRBD2 TRBJ2-1 NA
TGTGCCAGCATCCACAGGGGATCAAACAATGAGCAGTTCTTC CASIHRGSNNEQFF TRBV11-2 TRBD1 TRBJ2-1 NA
TGCGCCAGCAGCCCTCCTAATGAGCTCCGTGGTGGCTACACCTTC CASSPPNELRGGYTF TRBV4-1 NA TRBJ1-2 NA
TGTGCCAGCCGGATATACAGCAATGAGCAGTTCTTC CASRIYSNEQFF TRBV7-9 NA TRBJ2-1 NA
TGTGCCAGCAGTTACGGGACAGCCGGCGCCTATGGCTACACCTTC CASSYGTAGAYGYTF TRBV6-5 TRBD1 TRBJ1-2 NA
TGTGCCAGCAGTCCAAGTAGCGGGGAAAGCTCCTACGAGCAGTACTTC CASSPSSGESSYEQYF TRBV27 TRBD2 TRBJ2-7 NA
TGTGCCATCAGTGGGTACAGGGAGAACACTGAAGCTTTCTTT CAISGYRENTEAFF TRBV10-3 NA TRBJ1-1 once
TGTGCCAGCAGTGAATCTTGGCGGGATTCAACTAATGAAAAACTGTTTTTT CASSESWRDSTNEKLFF TRBV6-1 NA TRBJ1-4 NA
TGTGCCAGCAGCTTAATTGGGACGCTATTGAGCAATCAGCCCCAGCATTTT CASSLIGTLLSNQPQHF TRBV7-3 NA TRBJ1-5 NA
TGTGCCAGTAGTATGGATAGCGGGAGACATGAGCAGTTCTTC CASSMDSGRHEQFF TRBV19 TRBD2 TRBJ2-1 once
TGTGCCAGCAGTGCATTAGGGACCCTCAGGGCCCACGAGCAGTACTTC CASSALGTLRAHEQYF TRBV2 NA TRBJ2-7 NA
TGCGCCAGCAGCCAAGATGCGAGGGGAAGCTCCTACAATGAGCAGTTCTTC CASSQDARGSSYNEQFF TRBV4-3 NA TRBJ2-1 NA